These 15 T cell receptor beta chains were sequenced from one sample in a study of T-cell reconstitution after alpha-beta-depleted transplantation in children listed by TCRdb under 2016. The meaning of the sample's treatment or condition label: allogeneic hematopoietic cell transplantation with graft depleted of TCRalphabeta T cells and CD19 B cells. The library relied on PCR. TCRdb records Illumina HiSeq 2500 as the sequencer. Molecular barcoding was employed in the preparation of TCR libraries, with unique molecular identifiers being used to normalize TCRbeta repertoire quantification. TCRdb reran the public reads through fastp at Q25 and MiXCR, keeping productive beta chains. All rows with the same CDR3 protein become a single entry with the most common DNA and genes. The sample has 450,000 to 700,000 distinct CDR3 sequences on record, 27% of them singletons. Less than 40% of the sample is held by the ten biggest clonotypes.

The sequences come from PBMCs, collected before TCRalphabeta/CD19-depleted stem cell transplant. The receptor source for this set is a boy in the first two years of life with Wiskott-Aldrich syndrome, due to receive a stem cell transplant.

The chain is built from TRBV6-1 and TRBJ2-4; 7 nucleotides match TRBD1. CDR3 length: 13 amino acids. Germline CDR1 reads MNHNS; CDR2 reads SASEGT. V trimming: 4 bases; J trimming: 7 bases; junction bases outside the gene matches: 4. The CDR3, as DNA: TGTGCCAGCAGTGCGAAACAGGGGAACATTCAGTACTTC. It is translated as CASSAKQGNIQYF.

The table lists this clonotype with a few counts. The CDR3 nucleotides read TGTGCCAGCAGCTTAGAAGCTGGCAGAACCTACAATGAGCAGTTCTTC. This codes for CASSLEAGRTYNEQFF. The chain carries TRBV7-8 and TRBJ2-1; no reliable D call. This CDR3 comprises 16 residues. Germline assignment: CDR1 SGHVS and CDR2 FQNEAQ. V lost 1 base and J lost 2, with 12 bases in between.

This sequence joins TRBV18 and TRBJ2-7; 7 positions match TRBD1. From germline, CDR1 is KGHSH and CDR2 LQKENI. The V segment lost 3 bases and the J segment 0 bases; nucleotides outside the gene matches: 5. The CDR3 runs to 15 residues. CDR3 sequence: CASSPGQTGSYEQYF. In DNA, the CDR3 is TGTGCCAGCTCACCGGGACAGACCGGCTCCTACGAGCAGTACTTC.

This chain joins TRBV6-5 and TRBJ2-5; D is unclear. CDR3 size: 14 residues. Looked up from germline, CDR1 is MNHEY and CDR2 is SVGAGI. The V gene lost 0 bases and the J gene lost 1 base, with 6 bases spanning the gap. CDR3 sequence reads: CASSYSQLQETQYF. Written as DNA, the CDR3 is TGTGCCAGCAGTTACTCGCAGCTCCAAGAGACCCAGTACTTC.

This rearrangement joins TRBV7-9 to TRBJ2-7; D not resolved. The CDR3 runs to 14 residues. V was trimmed by 3 bases and J by 1 base, leaving 10 bases between them. CDR1 is SEHNR, CDR2 FQNEAQ, per germline (reference sequence). CDR3 loop: CASSFLASSYEQYF. Here the CDR3 DNA reads TGTGCCAGCAGCTTTCTTGCTAGTTCCTACGAGCAGTACTTC.

The chain links TRBV19 to TRBJ2-1; TRBD1 matches at 11 bases. Trimming removed 6 bases from V and 8 bases from J; junction bases left unmatched: 6. CDR1 LNHDA and CDR2 SQIVND come from the germline V gene (reference sequence). The CDR3 runs to 14 residues. The CDR3 DNA reads as TGTGCCAGTAGGTCCGGGACAGGGGGGCATGAGCAGTTCTTC. Its protein product is CASRSGTGGHEQFF.

The rearrangement uses TRBV5-1 and TRBJ1-1; D gene unclear. Per the germline V gene, CDR1 is SGHRS and CDR2 is YFSETQ. V was pared by 0 bases and J by 0 bases, with 12 bases between. CDR3 length equals 16 residues. The CDR3 DNA reads TGCGCCAGCAGCTTGGGACTCATCGGGCTGAACACTGAAGCTTTCTTT. Translated, it gives CASSLGLIGLNTEAFF.

The chain joins TRBV5-1 to TRBJ2-2, with TRBD1 matching over 10 bases. J was trimmed by 0 bases and V by 4 bases; bases with no gene match: 3. The CDR3 spans 16 residues. Germline CDR1 reads SGHRS; CDR2 reads YFSETQ. CDR3 bases: TGCGCCAGCAGCCGAGGGACAGGGGCGAACACCGGGGAGCTGTTTTTT. Translated, it gives CASSRGTGANTGELFF.

This clonotype has a handful of counts. The chain is built from TRBV6-5 and TRBJ1-5; D possibly corresponds to TRBD1 (6 bases). This CDR3 comprises 16 residues. Germline values: CDR1 MNHEY, CDR2 SVGAGI. The ends were cut back, 0 bases at V and 5 bases at J, with 14 bases in the middle. The CDR3 nucleotides are TGTGCCAGCAGTTACTCGATGGGGGCCGGCCATCAGCCCCAGCATTTT. Protein sequence: CASSYSMGAGHQPQHF.

The V call is TRBV10-3, the J call TRBJ2-2; D is ambiguous. CDR1 ENHRY and CDR2 SYGVKD come from the germline V gene. The CDR3 extends over 15 amino acids. Between the trimmed V and J ends, which lost 4 bases and 3 bases, there was a span of 12 bases. The CDR3 is CAISATPGYTGELFF. DNA for the CDR3: TGTGCCATCAGTGCCACACCCGGGTACACCGGGGAGCTGTTTTTT.

The V and J genes are TRBV28 and TRBJ1-1, with unresolved D. CDR1 and CDR2 (germline): MDHEN, SYDVKM. This CDR3 has 15 amino acids. Trimming shortened V by 1 base and J by 3 bases, and 12 bases separated the two germline ends. The CDR3 sequence: CASSLYGRWDTEAFF. Here the CDR3 DNA reads TGTGCCAGCAGTTTATATGGGCGATGGGACACTGAAGCTTTCTTT. Using reference TRBV28 and TRBJ1-1 for the parts outside the CDR3, the full variable domain is DVKVTQSSRYLVKRTGEKVFLECVQDMDHENMFWYRQDPGLGLRLIYFSYDVKMKEKGDIPEGYSVSREKKERFSLILESASTNQTSMYLCASSLYGRWDTEAFFGQGTRLTVV.

This clonotype was seen only a few times. The rearrangement uses TRBV10-3 and TRBJ2-1; no clear D gene. The V gene's germline CDR1 is ENHRY and CDR2 SYGVKD. The CDR3 has 14 amino acids. The germline V and J ends were trimmed by 10 bases and 1 base, with 14 bases remaining between them. The CDR3 reads CATRNQRSYNEQFF. The CDR3 bases are TGTGCCACTCGGAACCAAAGGTCCTACAATGAGCAGTTCTTC.

This clonotype appeared a few times. The CDR3 protein is CASSFGLAGHNEQFF. The CDR3, as DNA: TGTGCCAGCAGTTTCGGACTAGCGGGCCACAATGAGCAGTTCTTC. J is TRBJ2-1 and V is TRBV27, with TRBD2 matching over 11 bases. The CDR3 is 15 amino acids. The germline V gene has CDR1 MNHEY and CDR2 SMNVEV (reference sequence). Germline trimming cut 3 bases from V and 5 bases from J; bases unmatched to any gene: 3.

The chain combines TRBV15 with TRBJ2-1; 9 bases map to TRBD2. J lost 5 bases, V lost 0 bases, and 14 bases had no gene match. Looked up from germline, CDR1 is LNHNV and CDR2 is YYDKDF (reference sequence). The CDR3 has 19 amino acids. The CDR3 sequence: CATSRDQGKSGRKDNEQFF. CDR3 DNA sequence: TGTGCCACCAGCAGAGATCAGGGGAAAAGCGGGAGGAAAGACAATGAGCAGTTCTTC.

The chain is built from TRBV5-1 and TRBJ2-1; 13 bases line up with TRBD2. Germline CDR1 is SGHRS and CDR2 is YFSETQ. V dropped 4 bases and J dropped 9; count of bases not matched to a gene: 13. The CDR3 has 17 amino acids. CDR3 amino acids: CASSTVLAGGPPSEQFF. In DNA form, the CDR3 reads TGCGCCAGCAGCACGGTACTAGCGGGAGGGCCCCCTAGTGAGCAGTTCTTC.